The TCR beta chain under discussion was sequenced for a study of T cell changes during pregnancy in multiple sclerosis. Assay: immunoSEQ multiplex PCR; the TCRdb copy retains only in-frame clones and omits some. The table lists 45,000 to 65,000 clones, around 90% of them singletons, with 0.2% to 0.3% in the top ten. Germline CDR1 is SGHRS and CDR2 is YFSETQ. V lost 0 bases to trimming and J lost 5 bases; unmatched junction nucleotides: 6. CDR3 length: 15 amino acids. Source: CD4+ T cells from peripheral blood mononuclear cells, taken in the second trimester of pregnancy. The receptor comes from a female donor with multiple sclerosis, enrolled in a pregnancy study. This chain uses TRBV5-1 with TRBJ2-7, with 9 bases lining up with TRBD1. The DNA for the CDR3 is TGCGCCAGCAGCTTGGGGGACAGGGTGGTCCACGAGCAGTACTTC. Residues: CASSLGDRVVHEQYF.